Below, 8 T cell receptor beta chains from the same sample are listed, as sequenced in a study of T cells in Graves' hyperthyroidism and ophthalmopathy. Template material for amplifying TCR beta CDR3 regions consisted of RNA transcripts. The TCR CDR3 first-round RT-PCR relied on the HTBI primer set. TCRdb fed the multiplex PCR reads into MiXCR, producing one record per CDR3 protein. This table has 360,000 or so distinct CDR3 sequences, roughly 18% appearing once. The sequencing sample was made of blood. These receptors all stem from a woman aged 40 to 50 with Graves' ophthalmopathy.

The sample holds many counts of this clonotype. This chain joins TRBV2 and TRBJ1-1; TRBD1 matches 7 bases. The CDR3 runs to 14 residues. Germline loops: CDR1 SNHLY, CDR2 FYNNEI. After removal of 7 bases from V and 2 bases from J, the junction contained 7 bases not matched to a gene. The CDR3 loop is CASTHDRANTEAFF. Here the CDR3 DNA reads TGTGCCAGCACCCACGACAGGGCCAACACTGAAGCTTTCTTT.

This clonotype was observed at least ten times. The rearrangement joins TRBV6-2 or TRBV6-3 to TRBJ2-7, with 7 bases fitting TRBD2. CDR1 and CDR2 from the germline V gene are MNHEY and SVGEGT. With 3 bases clipped from V and 3 bases from J, the junction kept 5 bases outside the gene matches. This CDR3 comprises 14 residues. The CDR3 protein is CASSYGLADYEQYF. For the CDR3, the DNA is TGTGCCAGCAGTTATGGTCTAGCGGACTACGAGCAGTACTTC.

This clonotype was observed at least ten times. The V and J genes are TRBV6-2 or TRBV6-3 and TRBJ1-2; D remains unclear. Trimming removed 0 bases at V and 8 bases at J, with 10 bases between. Germline values: CDR1 MNHEY, CDR2 SVGEGT. The CDR3 length is 13 residues. CDR3 amino acids: CASSYSNGVGYTF. The CDR3 nucleotides are TGTGCCAGCAGTTACTCGAATGGAGTCGGCTACACCTTC.

V is TRBV5-1 and J is TRBJ2-7; 13 bases fit TRBD2. Trimming removed 3 bases from V and 2 bases from J; junction bases left unmatched: 8. The CDR3 loop spans 17 amino acids. Looked up from germline, CDR1 is SGHRS and CDR2 is YFSETQ. The CDR3 DNA reads as TGCGCCAGCAGCTCACAACTAGCGGGAGGGCCCGCCTACGAGCAGTACTTC. This encodes CASSSQLAGGPAYEQYF.

The chain joins TRBV20-1 to TRBJ2-2; TRBD1 agrees at 10 bases. From germline, CDR1 is DFQATT and CDR2 SNEGSKA (reference sequence). J gave up 3 bases and V 4 bases, and 2 bases lay outside the gene matches. The CDR3 contains 14 residues. DNA for the CDR3: TGCAGTGCTACCGGGACAGGGGACACCGGGGAGCTGTTTTTT. This gives the protein CSATGTGDTGELFF.

There are many counts of this clonotype. V gene TRBV28 combines with J gene TRBJ1-1, with TRBD1 matching over 7 bases. The CDR3 loop spans 14 amino acids. Germline lookup yields CDR1 MDHEN and CDR2 SYDVKM. The trim removed 6 bases at V and 7 bases at J, leaving 11 bases unmatched. The CDR3 loop is CASRSGGQTIEAFF. The CDR3 DNA sequence: TGTGCCAGCAGATCGGGGGGACAGACCATTGAAGCTTTCTTT.

This clonotype was recorded a few times. The CDR3 reads CASQGIGNQPQHF. The CDR3 bases are TGTGCCAGCCAGGGTATCGGCAATCAGCCCCAGCATTTT. The chain is built from TRBV2 and TRBJ1-5, with D tentatively TRBD1 (5 bases). The CDR3 loop spans 13 amino acids. The V gene's germline CDR1 is SNHLY and CDR2 FYNNEI. Trimming stripped 8 bases from V and 2 bases from J, with 10 bases between.

This clonotype has ten or more counts. V is TRBV12-3 or TRBV12-4 and J is TRBJ1-1; D is ambiguous. V lost 6 bases to trimming and J lost 0 bases, with 11 bases between them. The CDR3 covers 14 residues. CDR3 nucleotide sequence: TGTGCCAGCAGCCCCAGGCCCATGAACACTGAAGCTTTCTTT. Its translation is CASSPRPMNTEAFF.